This T cell receptor beta chain is from a study of cytomegalovirus exposure and HLA in healthy donors. Study-wide points: Follow-up analysis later connected one missense variant in DCLRE1C with trimming of TCR beta V- and J-genes. From TCR beta sequences, most subjects' HLA-A and HLA-B alleles were reportedly predicted accurately.

Researchers ran the PCR with 60 Vbeta and 13 Jbeta primers. The table came from immunoSEQ multiplex PCR; TCRdb's copy has only in-frame clones and leaves some out. The sample includes 150,000 or so clones, about three quarters of them seen just once. This CDR3 contains 17 residues. Trimming at V came to 5 bases and at J to 3 bases, leaving 9 bases not matched to a gene. Germline V gives CDR1 SGHTA, CDR2 FQGNSA. A note on this clone: Its antigen is not known.

Sequencing was done on a sample of PBMCs. The TCR sequence derives from a woman aged 40 to 49 in good health and CMV-seronegative. The chain is built from TRBV7-2 and TRBJ1-4; 10 positions match TRBD1. DNA of the CDR3: TGTGCCAGCAGCGTACACGGGACAGGGGATTCTAATGAAAAACTGTTTTTT. Its translation is CASSVHGTGDSNEKLFF.